These 20 T cell receptor beta chains share one sample of origin, sequenced in a study of vaccination and CD4 T cells after COVID-19. Oncomine TCR Beta short-read sequencing was applied to DNA from cultured CD4+ T cells. TCRdb used MiXCR to reprocess the PCR reads, holding one entry per CDR3 protein. This sample has 9,500 to 11,000 distinct CDR3 sequences, with 60% to 80% found just once. For these receptors, no antigen is known. Stated treatment: 10-day PBMC culture with coronavirus spike peptide pools or control peptides (ViraFEST assay). Sequenced material: CD4+ T cells from blood, cultured in vitro. The receptors originated from a human donor who had recovered from COVID-19.

This clonotype is medium-sized by share. The rearrangement joins TRBV20-1 to TRBJ1-5, with 7 bases matching TRBD1. Germline V gives CDR1 DFQATT, CDR2 SNEGSKA (reference sequence). The V segment lost 0 bases and the J segment 2 bases; nucleotides outside the gene matches: 4. The CDR3 covers 15 residues. CDR3 residues: CSARDPGQGNQPQHF. The CDR3 bases are TGCAGTGCTAGAGATCCTGGACAGGGCAATCAGCCCCAGCATTTT.

The J gene is TRBJ2-1, the V gene TRBV10-3, with D perhaps TRBD1 (5 bases). Trimming shortened V by 11 bases and J by 7 bases, and 12 bases separated the two germline ends. This CDR3 region has 11 residues. Germline CDR1 and CDR2: ENHRY and SYGVKD. CDR3 region: CAVGDANEQFF. Written as DNA, the CDR3 is TGTGCCGTAGGGGATGCGAATGAGCAGTTCTTC.

The V and J genes are TRBV20-1 and TRBJ1-5, with D perhaps matching TRBD1 (5 bases). Germline V CDR1 and CDR2: DFQATT, SNEGSKA (reference sequence). Trimming stripped 6 bases from V and 3 bases from J, with 12 bases between. The CDR3 is made up of 13 amino acids. CDR3 amino acids: CSAVDKHNQPQHF. The CDR3 DNA reads as TGCAGTGCCGTGGACAAGCACAATCAGCCCCAGCATTTT.

The J gene is TRBJ2-7, the V gene TRBV6-2 or TRBV6-3; 8 bases fit TRBD1. With 0 bases clipped from V and 2 bases from J, the junction kept 3 bases outside the gene matches. Germline V gene data show CDR1 as MNHEY and CDR2 as SVGEGT. The CDR3 loop spans 15 amino acids. Here the CDR3 reads CASSYSTGGPYEQYF. CDR3 nucleotide sequence: TGTGCCAGCAGTTACTCAACAGGGGGTCCCTACGAGCAGTACTTC.

CDR3 loop: CASKITGKAAFF. CDR3 sequence (DNA): TGTGCCAGCAAAATTACAGGGAAGGCAGCTTTCTTT. The chain carries TRBV28 and TRBJ1-1, with D possibly being TRBD1 (6 bases). Germline V lookup: CDR1 MDHEN, CDR2 SYDVKM. V gave up 7 bases and J gave up 10 bases, with 16 bases separating them. The CDR3 covers 12 residues. The full variable domain, completed using reference TRBV28 and TRBJ1-1, is DVKVTQSSRYLVKRTGEKVFLECVQDMDHENMFWYRQDPGLGLRLIYFSYDVKMKEKGDIPEGYSVSREKKERFSLILESASTNQTSMYLCASKITGKAAFFGQGTRLTVV.

The chain employs TRBV6-5 and TRBJ2-3, with 8 bases aligning to TRBD2. This CDR3 is 14 amino acids long. Unmatched junction bases numbered 8, after V lost 1 base and J lost 11 bases. Germline loops: CDR1 MNHEY, CDR2 SVGAGI. The DNA for the CDR3 is TGTGCCAGCAGTTACTTGTCGGGAGGGGCTCGGCAGTATTTT. This translates into CASSYLSGGARQYF.

The J gene is TRBJ1-5, the V gene TRBV20-1; D perhaps matches TRBD1 (5 bases). Germline CDR1 reads DFQATT; CDR2 reads SNEGSKA (reference sequence). V shed 2 bases and J shed 3 bases, with 8 bases lying between them. The CDR3 has 13 amino acids. The CDR3 DNA is TGCAGTGCTAGACGAGGGACCAATCAGCCCCAGCATTTT. Translated, it gives CSARRGTNQPQHF.

This clonotype was recorded a few times. This chain connects TRBV2 to TRBJ2-5; unclear D gene. The length of the CDR3 is 11 residues. Trimming removed 5 bases from V and 2 bases from J, with 3 bases in between. Germline V gene data show CDR1 as SNHLY and CDR2 as FYNNEI. CDR3 DNA: TGTGCCAGCAGTCCACAAGAGACCCAGTACTTC. Its protein product is CASSPQETQYF.

This chain connects TRBV7-2 to TRBJ1-6; 10 nucleotides align to TRBD1. CDR1 is SGHTA, CDR2 FQGNSA, per germline. The CDR3 covers 14 residues. V lost 5 bases and J lost 9; bases outside the gene matches: 4. CDR3 in DNA: TGTGCCAGCAGCCCGGGACAGGGGTCTTCACCCCTCCACTTT. As protein: CASSPGQGSSPLHF. Full variable domain (remainder filled in from reference TRBV7-2 and TRBJ1-6): GAGVSQSPSNKVTEKGKDVELRCDPISGHTALYWYRQSLGQGLEFLIYFQGNSAPDKSGLPSDRFSAERTGGSVSTLTIQRTQQEDSAVYLCASSPGQGSSPLHFGNGTRLTVT.

This clonotype appeared a single time. The CDR3 DNA reads as TGTGCCAGCAGCTTAGAGACAGGGGGTTACTATGGCTACACCTTC. It is translated as CASSLETGGYYGYTF. J is TRBJ1-2 and V is TRBV7-2; 9 bases are a match to TRBD1. CDR1 is SGHTA, CDR2 FQGNSA, per germline. J was trimmed by 3 bases and V by 1 base; bases with no gene match: 3. The CDR3 extends over 15 amino acids.

The chain carries TRBV20-1 and TRBJ1-2; D may be TRBD1 (5 bases). Germline loops: CDR1 DFQATT, CDR2 SNEGSKA (reference sequence). The CDR3 spans 13 residues. The V end lost 8 bases, the J end lost 8 bases, and 21 bases lay between the germline ends. This chain's CDR3 is CSIRATTNRGYTF. The CDR3 region has the DNA TGCAGTATCAGGGCCACGACAAACCGGGGCTACACCTTC.

This clonotype was recorded a few times. The CDR3 DNA sequence: TGCAGTGCCCCGGGTAGAGGGGTGACAGGTAGAGGCTTCGGCACCCAGCATTTT. Amino acids: CSAPGRGVTGRGFGTQHF. The chain carries TRBV20-1 and TRBJ1-5, with D perhaps matching TRBD1 (6 bases). Germline V gene data show CDR1 as DFQATT and CDR2 as SNEGSKA (reference sequence). V was pared by 6 bases and J by 11 bases, with 35 bases between. The CDR3 sequence is 18 residues long.

This clonotype occurred a few times. The rearrangement uses TRBV11-2 and TRBJ2-5; 9 bases agree with TRBD2. CDR3 length: 17 residues. Looked up from germline, CDR1 is SGHAT and CDR2 is FQNNGV. V lost 5 bases to trimming and J lost 5 bases; unmatched junction nucleotides: 15. CDR3 amino acids: CASSRIGGAGGSETQYF. The CDR3 nucleotides read TGTGCCAGCAGCCGAATTGGGGGAGCGGGAGGATCGGAGACCCAGTACTTC.

V gene TRBV28 combines with J gene TRBJ2-7; D unclear. The end of the DNA is better explained by TRBJ2-5, so the J call may be wrong. CDR1 MDHEN and CDR2 SYDVKM come from the germline V gene. CDR3 length equals 11 residues. The CDR3 nucleotides read TGTGCCAGCAGTTCCCTGCAGACCCAGTACTTC. Its translation: CASSSLQTQYF.

The gene calls are TRBV10-3 and TRBJ2-5, with 8 nucleotides matching TRBD1. After removal of 2 bases from V and 2 bases from J, the junction contained 7 bases not matched to a gene. In germline, CDR1 is ENHRY, CDR2 SYGVKD. This CDR3 has 16 amino acids. Here the CDR3 reads CAISELGQGPQETQYF. CDR3 nucleotide sequence: TGTGCCATCAGTGAGCTAGGACAGGGACCTCAAGAGACCCAGTACTTC.

This clonotype has a handful of counts. The rearrangement joins TRBV7-2 to TRBJ1-5, with 7 bases aligning to TRBD1. The ends lost 3 bases at V and 2 bases at J; junction bases unmatched: 4. CDR1 SGHTA and CDR2 FQGNSA come from the germline V gene. The CDR3 consists of 15 residues. The chain's CDR3 is CASSLGQIRNQPQHF. CDR3 in DNA: TGTGCCAGCAGCTTGGGACAGATCCGCAATCAGCCCCAGCATTTT. The complete variable domain, with remaining parts taken from reference TRBV7-2 and TRBJ1-5, reads GAGVSQSPSNKVTEKGKDVELRCDPISGHTALYWYRQSLGQGLEFLIYFQGNSAPDKSGLPSDRFSAERTGGSVSTLTIQRTQQEDSAVYLCASSLGQIRNQPQHFGDGTRLSIL.

CDR3 nucleotide sequence: TGTGCCACCAGCAGAGACCGGACAGGGGCGAACACTGAAGCTTTCTTT. Its protein product is CATSRDRTGANTEAFF. The rearrangement joins TRBV15 to TRBJ1-1, with TRBD1 identical over 9 bases. Trimming at V came to 0 bases and at J to 1 base, leaving 3 bases not matched to a gene. The CDR3 has 16 residues. Looked up from germline, CDR1 is LNHNV and CDR2 is YYDKDF (reference sequence).

The CDR3 nucleotides are TGTGCCAGCAGGCCGACAGGGTTCACTGAAGCTTTCTTT. Protein sequence: CASRPTGFTEAFF. The gene calls are TRBV7-8 and TRBJ1-1, with 7 bases aligning to TRBD1. V dropped 6 bases and J dropped 4; count of bases not matched to a gene: 5. This CDR3 comprises 13 residues. Germline CDR1 SGHVS, CDR2 FQNEAQ. The full variable domain, its missing parts supplied by reference TRBV7-8 and TRBJ1-1, is GAGVSQSPRYKVAKRGQDVALRCDPISGHVSLFWYQQALGQGPEFLTYFQNEAQLDKSGLPSDRFFAERPEGSVSTLKIQRTQQEDSAVYLCASRPTGFTEAFFGQGTRLTVV.

The V gene is TRBV2, the J gene TRBJ1-5; D remains unclear. The CDR3 runs to 18 residues. Germline CDR1 is SNHLY and CDR2 is FYNNEI. With 1 base removed from V and 0 bases from J, the gap between germline ends came to 16 bases. The CDR3 DNA follows: TGTGCCAGCAGTGAAGGGGCAGACCCTATCTATAGCAATCAGCCCCAGCATTTT. It encodes CASSEGADPIYSNQPQHF.

This clonotype has only a few counts. This chain links TRBV6-5 with TRBJ2-7; D is unclear. The CDR3 runs to 11 residues. V was cut by 4 bases and J by 2 bases, with 3 bases left in between. The germline gives CDR1 MNHEY, CDR2 SVGAGI. CDR3 amino acids: CASSSPYEQYF. CDR3 in DNA: TGTGCCAGCAGTTCTCCCTACGAGCAGTACTTC.